Listed below are T cell receptor beta chains from one sample, sequenced in a study of shared clonotypes between healthy human individuals. TCRdb keeps only in-frame clones here, not all; method: immunoSEQ multiplex PCR. The table shows millions of clones, with about 95% occurring only once. The specimen was naive CD8+ T cells sorted from blood. Receptor source: a man aged 18 to 29 in good health. Both conserved end residues are part of each CDR3. Fields, in order: D gene, V gene, J gene, clone size, CDR3 DNA, CDR3 protein. A D gene is named only where the DNA matches it firmly. For some rows the clone size is stated as once, few or many, or as a class when expanded; others skip it.

>NA|TRBV6-5|TRBJ2-7|NA
TGTGCCAGCAGTTACTCCCCCTATTCGGGGTCCTACGAGCAGTACTTC
CASSYSPYSGSYEQYF
>TRBD1|TRBV6-1|TRBJ2-7|NA
TGTGCCAGCAGAGGTTCAGGACAGGGGCCCTACGAGCAGTACTTC
CASRGSGQGPYEQYF
>TRBD1|TRBV19|TRBJ1-1|NA
TGTGCCAGTAGTGTGACAGGGTATGGTGACACTGAAGCTTTCTTT
CASSVTGYGDTEAFF
>TRBD1|TRBV27|TRBJ1-1|NA
TGTGCCAGCAGTTTATCGGCAGGGGGGGCCCCTGAAGCTTTCTTT
CASSLSAGGAPEAFF
>TRBD2|TRBV30|TRBJ2-1|NA
TGTGCCTGGCATCGGGGACTAGCGGGGAGAGGTGAGCAGTTCTTC
CAWHRGLAGRGEQFF
>NA|TRBV4-1|TRBJ2-7|NA
TGCGCCAGCAGCCCTCCGCAGGGGGGCTACGAGCAGTACTTC
CASSPPQGGYEQYF
>NA|TRBV27|TRBJ1-2|NA
TGTGCCAGCAGTTTAAGTAACAGCCTCTATGGCTACACCTTC
CASSLSNSLYGYTF
>NA|TRBV11-2|TRBJ1-4|NA
TGTGCCAGCAGCTTCGCCGGTGAAAAACTGTTTTTT
CASSFAGEKLFF
>TRBD1|TRBV2|TRBJ2-2|once
TGTGCCAGCCACCAACAGGGGGCCGACACCGGGGAGCTGTTTTTT
CASHQQGADTGELFF
>TRBD1|TRBV9|TRBJ2-3|NA
TGTGCCAGCAGCACTTCTGGACAGGGGAGCACAGATACGCAGTATTTT
CASSTSGQGSTDTQYF
>TRBD2|TRBV5-1|TRBJ2-2|NA
TGCGCCAGCAGCACCGCTAGCGGGGGGGCTTGGAAAGACACCGGGGAGCTGTTTTTT
CASSTASGGAWKDTGELFF
>NA|TRBV9|TRBJ2-1|NA
TGTGCCAGCAGCGTCGGACTTTTGATGAATGAGCAGTTCTTC
CASSVGLLMNEQFF
>NA|TRBV28|TRBJ2-7|NA
TGTGCCAGCAGTTCCACGGGGGACTACGAGCAGTACTTC
CASSSTGDYEQYF
>NA|TRBV6-5|TRBJ1-1|once
TGTGCCAGCAGTTATCTCCCAAACACTGAAGCTTTCTTT
CASSYLPNTEAFF
>NA|TRBV7-3|TRBJ2-7|NA
TGTTCCAACCCGAGAACCTCGGAGCAGTACTTC
CSNPRTSEQYF
>TRBD1|TRBV7-9|TRBJ1-6|few
TGTGCCAGCAGCTCGGGACAGGGGAATTCACCCCTCCACTTT
CASSSGQGNSPLHF
>TRBD1|TRBV2|TRBJ1-2|NA
TGTGCCAGCAGTCTCGGGACAGTTTATGGCTACACCTTC
CASSLGTVYGYTF
>TRBD1|TRBV15|TRBJ2-7|NA
TGTGCCACCAGCAGATCACGGACAGGGTACGAGCAGTACTTC
CATSRSRTGYEQYF
>NA|TRBV5-4|TRBJ2-7|NA
TGTGCCAGCAGCCCGACAGGTGGGCAGAGGAACGAGCAGTACTTC
CASSPTGGQRNEQYF
>NA|TRBV7-9|TRBJ2-5|NA
TGTGCCAGCAGCCCCTCCCCGAGCCAAGAGACCCAGTACTTC
CASSPSPSQETQYF
>NA|TRBV27|TRBJ2-7|NA
TGTGCCAGCAGTTTGACCAGTGGGCCGTCCTACGAGCAGTACTTC
CASSLTSGPSYEQYF
>NA|TRBV11-2|TRBJ1-5|NA
TGTGCCAGCAGCTTCAGGGGTCAGGGAGCTTCGCCCCAGCATTTT
CASSFRGQGASPQHF
>TRBD1|TRBV5-8|TRBJ2-1|NA
TGTGCCAGCAGCTTGCGAACAGGGGGCGCCAGGAATGAGCAGTTCTTC
CASSLRTGGARNEQFF
>NA|TRBV30|TRBJ1-1|once
TGTGCCTGGAGGGGGACCATGAACACTGAAGCTTTCTTT
CAWRGTMNTEAFF
>NA|TRBV7-2|TRBJ1-6|NA
TGTGCCAGCAGCTATACCGGGACACTCAATAATTCACCCCTCCACTTT
CASSYTGTLNNSPLHF
>NA|TRBV2|TRBJ1-2|NA
TGTGCCAGCAGTGAAATACGGGGTTATGTTGACTATGGCTACACCTTC
CASSEIRGYVDYGYTF
>NA|TRBV27|TRBJ1-6|NA
TGTGCCAGCAGTTTAGGACCGGGATCCTATAATTCACCCCTCCACTTT
CASSLGPGSYNSPLHF
>NA|TRBV4-1|TRBJ1-4|NA
TGCGCCAGCAGCCTAAGCCGGGGCAGTTATGAAAAACTGTTTTTT
CASSLSRGSYEKLFF
>NA|TRBV18|TRBJ2-5|once
TGTGCCAGCTCACCTACGTTCGGAGAGACCCAGTACTTC
CASSPTFGETQYF
>NA|TRBV28|TRBJ1-2|NA
TGTGCCAGCAGTTTTTACAGCAAACTCGGACAAAACGACTATGGCTACACCTTC
CASSFYSKLGQNDYGYTF
>NA|TRBV4-3|TRBJ2-1|NA
TGCGCCAGCAGCCAAGACCCTTCACAGCGAGACCTTTACAATGAGCAGTTCTTC
CASSQDPSQRDLYNEQFF